This T cell receptor beta chain comes out of a study of blood T cell repertoires in COVID-19. Assay: immunoSEQ multiplex PCR; the TCRdb copy retains only in-frame clones and omits some. The sample holds around 100,000 clones, about 87% seen once. Looked up from germline, CDR1 is SGHDN and CDR2 is FVKESK. V lost 0 bases, J lost 2 bases, and 11 bases lay in between. CDR3 length: 17 amino acids. The genes are TRBV14 and TRBJ2-6, with D possibly TRBD1 on 6 matching bases. The source of this sequence is a woman aged 45-59 years with acute or convalescent COVID-19. The sequenced sample was peripheral blood. CDR3 residues: CASSQDFYRAGANVLTF. CDR3 nucleotides: TGTGCCAGCAGCCAAGATTTTTACAGGGCTGGGGCCAACGTCCTGACTTTC.